What follows are 31 T cell receptor beta chains derived from one specimen sequenced in a study of cytomegalovirus exposure and HLA in healthy donors. The PCR ran on 60 Vbeta and 13 Jbeta primers. Assay used: immunoSEQ multiplex PCR; TCRdb lists only in-frame clones, some missing. Of about 130,000 clones in the sample, about 85% were seen once. Sequencing used PBMCs. Receptors were obtained from a boy aged 5-17 years in good health and CMV-seronegative.

The genes are TRBV4-2 and TRBJ1-5, with D perhaps matching TRBD1 (5 bases). This CDR3 spans 18 amino acids. V lost 4 bases to trimming and J lost 2 bases, with 21 bases between them. Germline lookup yields CDR1 LGHNA and CDR2 YNFKEQ. CDR3 residues: CASSRSRRGGEGNQPQHF. CDR3 nucleotides: TGTGCCAGCAGCCGAAGTAGGAGGGGAGGGGAAGGCAATCAGCCCCAGCATTTT.

This clone was counted only a few times. V is TRBV10-3 and J is TRBJ1-2, with D perhaps TRBD1 (6 bases). The germline V gene has CDR1 ENHRY and CDR2 SYGVKD. The CDR3 contains 13 residues. The germline V and J ends were trimmed by 4 bases and 8 bases, with 14 bases remaining between them. CDR3 sequence reads: CAISVGGAVGYTF. CDR3 nucleotides: TGTGCCATCAGTGTGGGGGGGGCGGTCGGCTACACCTTC.

The table lists this clone with a count of one. The chain joins TRBV7-2 to TRBJ1-2, with 7 bases fitting TRBD1. CDR3 length: 14 residues. The germline CDR1 and CDR2 sequences are SGHTA and FQGNSA. The ends lost 3 bases at V and 7 bases at J; junction bases unmatched: 8. The CDR3 DNA sequence: TGTGCCAGCAGCTTGGGTCGACAGGGCGGTGGCTACACCTTC. Protein product: CASSLGRQGGGYTF.

The count of this clone is one. At one end the junction does not follow the germline gene, possibly because of a read error. This rearrangement joins TRBV7-3 to TRBJ1-2; D possibly corresponds to TRBD1 (6 bases). The CDR3 length is 14 residues. Germline CDR1 and CDR2: SGHTA and FQGTGA. The CDR3 region has the DNA TGTGCCAGCAGCCTCAGGGGCGACAGCTATGGCTACCCCTTC. As protein: CASSLRGDSYGYPF.

The rearrangement joins TRBV7-8 to TRBJ1-1, with D possibly TRBD1 on 5 matching bases. This CDR3 spans 16 amino acids. In germline, CDR1 is SGHVS, CDR2 FQNEAQ. V was clipped by 4 bases and J by 5 bases, with 20 bases between them. Here the CDR3 reads CASSSRAGYGATEAFF. In DNA form, the CDR3 reads TGTGCCAGCAGCTCTAGGGCAGGGTATGGGGCTACTGAAGCTTTCTTT.

The chain recombines TRBV27 with TRBJ2-1; possible D gene TRBD1, 6 bases. The germline gives CDR1 MNHEY, CDR2 SMNVEV (reference sequence). This CDR3 comprises 16 residues. V dropped 3 bases and J dropped 3 bases, with 15 bases sitting between them. The CDR3 spells CASSFLGQHRYNEQFF. CDR3 sequence (DNA): TGTGCCAGCAGTTTTCTCGGACAGCATCGCTACAATGAGCAGTTCTTC.

This chain joins TRBV7-3 and TRBJ2-3, with TRBD1 identical over 11 bases. Germline V CDR1 and CDR2: SGHTA, FQGTGA. J gave up 5 bases and V 5 bases, and 6 bases lay outside the gene matches. This CDR3 is 15 amino acids long. CDR3 region: CASSPVGQGGDTQYF. CDR3 DNA sequence: TGTGCCAGCAGCCCCGTGGGACAGGGGGGAGATACGCAGTATTTT.

J is TRBJ1-2 and V is TRBV27, with no clear D. CDR1 is MNHEY and CDR2 is SMNVEV in the germline V gene (reference sequence). V lost 3 bases and J 6 bases, leaving 14 bases between the germline ends. This CDR3 comprises 14 residues. CDR3 loop: CASSFGGKYNGYTF. The CDR3 nucleotides read TGTGCCAGCAGTTTTGGAGGGAAGTACAATGGCTACACCTTC.

The gene calls are TRBV7-2 and TRBJ1-5; D gene ambiguous. V gave up 5 bases and J gave up 3 bases, with 11 bases separating them. The CDR3 is 14 residues long. Germline values: CDR1 SGHTA, CDR2 FQGNSA. The CDR3 loop reads CASSPAPFNQPQHF. DNA for the CDR3: TGTGCCAGCAGCCCCGCGCCGTTCAATCAGCCCCAGCATTTT.

This clone was detected only once. Other DNA sequences in this sample translate to the same CDR3. This chain uses TRBV7-9 with TRBJ2-1; 13 bases agree with TRBD2. CDR3 length: 14 amino acids. Germline CDR1 SEHNR, CDR2 FQNEAQ (reference sequence). J lost 7 bases, V lost 3 bases, and 0 bases had no gene match. The chain's CDR3 is CASSLGLAGNEQFF. The DNA of the CDR3 is TGTGCCAGCAGCTTGGGACTAGCGGGAAATGAGCAGTTCTTC. Looking up the rest from reference TRBV7-9 and TRBJ2-1 gives the full variable domain: DTGVSQNPRHKITKRGQNVTFRCDPISEHNRLYWYRQTLGQGPEFLTYFQNEAQLEKSRLLSDRFSAERPKGSFSTLEIQRTEQGDSAMYLCASSLGLAGNEQFFGPGTRLTVL.

The chain combines TRBV10-3 with TRBJ2-1, with 8 positions matching TRBD1. Per germline, CDR1 ENHRY and CDR2 SYGVKD. V gave up 8 bases and J gave up 4 bases; unmatched junction bases: 7. The CDR3 runs 14 residues. The CDR3 loop is CAISDRVPYNEQFF. In nucleotides, the CDR3 is TGTGCCATCTCGGACAGGGTTCCATACAATGAGCAGTTCTTC.

This clone was picked up a small number of times. In DNA form, the CDR3 reads TGCGCCAGCAGAACAGCTTCTGGAAACACCATATATTTT. Protein sequence: CASRTASGNTIYF. The rearrangement joins TRBV5-1 to TRBJ1-3; D is undetermined. The length of the CDR3 is 13 residues. The V gene lost 5 bases and the J gene lost 1 base, with 7 bases spanning the gap. Germline V gene data show CDR1 as SGHRS and CDR2 as YFSETQ.

The genes are TRBV6-1 and TRBJ1-2; D unclear. Germline assignment: CDR1 MNHNS and CDR2 SASEGT. V was clipped by 1 base and J by 2 bases, with 5 bases between them. CDR3 length: 13 amino acids. The CDR3 nucleotides read TGTGCCAGCAGTGAAGGACACAACTATGGCTACACCTTC. Translating gives CASSEGHNYGYTF.

Worth noting for this clone: The junction departs from germline at one end; a sequencing error may be responsible. The chain couples TRBV6-5 to TRBJ1-2; possible D gene TRBD1, 6 bases. Germline CDR1 is MNHEY and CDR2 is SVGAGI. The CDR3 extends over 15 amino acids. The CDR3 sequence is CASSYGDNSNYGYPF. CDR3 coding DNA: TGTGCCAGCAGTTACGGGGACAACTCTAACTATGGCTACCCCTTC.

The chain is built from TRBV5-1 and TRBJ2-7; 9 bases map to TRBD2. The CDR3 covers 14 residues. The V gene end was trimmed by 4 bases and the J gene end by 2 bases; junction bases not matched to a gene: 4. The germline gives CDR1 SGHRS, CDR2 YFSETQ. The CDR3 region has the DNA TGCGCCAGCAGCACCCGACTAGCGGCCTACGAGCAGTACTTC. Protein product: CASSTRLAAYEQYF.

The count of this clone is one. This rearrangement joins TRBV10-3 to TRBJ2-7; D remains ambiguous. Germline V CDR1 and CDR2: ENHRY, SYGVKD. This CDR3 comprises 13 residues. Trimming removed 6 bases from V and 3 bases from J, with 12 bases in between. CDR3 protein: CAIRLADNYEQYF. The CDR3 DNA follows: TGTGCCATCAGGTTGGCAGACAACTACGAGCAGTACTTC.

The J gene is TRBJ2-2, the V gene TRBV19; 7 nucleotides agree with TRBD2. The ends lost 7 bases at V and 4 bases at J; junction bases unmatched: 21. Germline V gene sequence: CDR1 LNHDA, CDR2 SQIVND (reference sequence). This CDR3 has 19 amino acids. Written as DNA, the CDR3 is TGTGCCAGTACCTCGCTCGGGACTACCTATGGGGAACGCACCGGGGAGCTGTTTTTT. Translation: CASTSLGTTYGERTGELFF.

V and J are TRBV7-6 and TRBJ2-7; 14 bases are a match to TRBD2. The CDR3 covers 17 residues. The V and J ends lost 5 bases and 3 bases, in that order; junction bases with no gene match: 9. The germline V gene encodes CDR1 SGHVS and CDR2 FNYEAQ. CDR3 in DNA: TGTGCCAGCAGCCTGGGACTAGCGGGAGACGGAAGCTACGAGCAGTACTTC. Protein: CASSLGLAGDGSYEQYF. Together with reference TRBV7-6 and TRBJ2-7, the CDR3 gives the full variable domain: GAGVSQSPRYKVTKRGQDVALRCDPISGHVSLYWYRQALGQGPEFLTYFNYEAQQDKSGLPNDRFSAERPEGSISTLTIQRTEQRDSAMYRCASSLGLAGDGSYEQYFGPGTRLTVT.

This clone was observed a handful of times. The chain carries TRBV29-1 and TRBJ1-2; no clear D gene. Germline V gene data show CDR1 as SQVTM and CDR2 as ANQGSEA. The length of the CDR3 is 12 residues. Trimming removed 2 bases from V and 11 bases from J, with 15 bases in between. CDR3 sequence: CSVERPRSVYTF. The CDR3 DNA is TGCAGCGTTGAACGTCCACGATCGGTATACACCTTC.

CDR3 coding DNA: TGTGCCACCAGCGGTGTGGGACTAGCGGGGGGACGAGCCTACAATGAGCAGTTCTTC. It translates to CATSGVGLAGGRAYNEQFF. The rearrangement links TRBV15 to TRBJ2-1, with 15 positions matching TRBD2. The CDR3 spans 19 residues. Trimming at V came to 5 bases and at J to 2 bases, leaving 10 bases not matched to a gene. Looked up from germline, CDR1 is LNHNV and CDR2 is YYDKDF (reference sequence).

The V call is TRBV29-1, the J call TRBJ2-5, with 8 bases matching TRBD1. CDR3 length equals 14 residues. Germline CDR1 and CDR2: SQVTM and ANQGSEA. V was pared by 5 bases and J by 6 bases, with 11 bases of the junction left unmatched. The CDR3 bases are TGCAGCGTTAACCCTCAGGGGGCAATGAAGACCCAGTACTTC. Protein sequence: CSVNPQGAMKTQYF.

This chain links TRBV29-1 with TRBJ2-1; 14 bases are a match to TRBD2. J lost 2 bases, V lost 7 bases, and 4 bases had no gene match. The CDR3 extends over 15 amino acids. Germline CDR1 reads SQVTM; CDR2 reads ANQGSEA. The DNA of the CDR3 is TGCAGCGCCTGGACTAGCGGGGGGACCTACAATGAGCAGTTCTTC. Residues: CSAWTSGGTYNEQFF.

The J gene is TRBJ1-2, the V gene TRBV6-1; D gene unclear. Germline loops: CDR1 MNHNS, CDR2 SASEGT. This CDR3 region has 13 residues. The V end lost 2 bases, the J end lost 4 bases, and 8 bases lay between the germline ends. The CDR3 coding sequence is TGTGCCAGCAGTGAACACGTCGGCTATGGCTACACCTTC. Translating gives CASSEHVGYGYTF.

The chain combines TRBV5-4 with TRBJ1-2; possibly TRBD1 for D (6 bases). In germline, CDR1 is SGHNT, CDR2 YYREEE (reference sequence). V lost 2 bases and J 2 bases, leaving 10 bases between the germline ends. The CDR3 is 14 amino acids. The CDR3, as DNA: TGTGCCAGCAGCTTCCAGGGGCAAAACTATGGCTACACCTTC. This gives the protein CASSFQGQNYGYTF.

The genes are TRBV19 and TRBJ1-3, with D perhaps matching TRBD1 (5 bases). Germline V lookup: CDR1 LNHDA, CDR2 SQIVND (reference sequence). This CDR3 spans 15 amino acids. The germline V and J ends were trimmed by 5 bases and 0 bases, with 11 bases remaining between them. Written as DNA, the CDR3 is TGTGCCAGTAGTTCCACAGGATTCTCTGGAAACACCATATATTTT. This translates into CASSSTGFSGNTIYF.

The rearrangement joins TRBV29-1 to TRBJ1-2; D is possibly TRBD1 (6 bases). Deletions cut 4 bases from V and 2 bases from J, with 11 bases between. Germline-derived CDR1 and CDR2 are SQVTM and ANQGSEA. CDR3 length: 13 amino acids. Written as DNA, the CDR3 is TGCAGCGTTGTTACCCAGGGGAACTATGGCTACACCTTC. This translates into CSVVTQGNYGYTF.

V is TRBV29-1 and J is TRBJ2-1; 10 nucleotides align to TRBD2. Germline V gene sequence: CDR1 SQVTM, CDR2 ANQGSEA. The CDR3 covers 18 residues. V dropped 4 bases and J dropped 8; count of bases not matched to a gene: 20. The CDR3 nucleotides read TGCAGCGTTGGTCAGGTTTCAAGGCGAGCGGGAGGGGGGGATGAGCAGTTCTTC. Its protein is CSVGQVSRRAGGGDEQFF.

This clone appeared a few times. The V and J genes are TRBV10-2 and TRBJ2-7; D may be TRBD2 (6 bases). Germline V CDR1 and CDR2: WSHSY, SAAADI. There are 13 residues in the CDR3. Trimming took 0 bases from V and 3 from J, leaving 6 bases between them. CDR3 residues: CASSESGGYEQYF. In DNA form, the CDR3 reads TGCGCCAGCAGTGAGTCGGGGGGCTACGAGCAGTACTTC.

CDR3 nucleotide sequence: TGCGCCAGCAGCCCGGGGGACAGAACCTACGAGCAGTACTTC. Residues: CASSPGDRTYEQYF. The chain combines TRBV5-1 with TRBJ2-7; possibly TRBD1 for D (7 bases). Germline loops: CDR1 SGHRS, CDR2 YFSETQ. The CDR3 contains 14 residues. V lost 4 bases to trimming and J lost 2 bases, with 13 bases between them.

About this clone: A read error may produce the germline difference seen at one junction end. Additional DNA sequences in this sample encode the identical CDR3. The rearrangement uses TRBV5-1 and TRBJ1-1, with a tentative D call TRBD1 (6 bases). The CDR3 loop spans 12 amino acids. Germline lookup yields CDR1 SGHRS and CDR2 YFSETQ. The CDR3 coding sequence is TGCGCCAGCAGTTTGGACAGCACTGAAGCTTTCTTT. This sequence encodes CASSLDSTEAFF.

The chain uses TRBV6-5 and TRBJ1-3; D is perhaps TRBD1 (5 bases). The germline gives CDR1 MNHEY, CDR2 SVGAGI. The CDR3 length is 15 residues. V was pared by 2 bases and J by 2 bases, with 10 bases between. The CDR3 here is CASSYGWGAGNTIYF. The CDR3 coding sequence is TGTGCCAGCAGTTACGGGTGGGGCGCTGGAAACACCATATATTTT.